This TCR beta chain was sequenced for a study of blood T cells in healthy people across ages. Whole-study findings and limits: Estimates drawn from one million T cells were deemed to understate diversity.

Primed by a sample-barcoded 5' primer and a J-beta primer mix, a second PCR proceeded for roughly 7 to 11 cycles. TCRdb itself ran the 5' RACE reads through MiXCR, one entry per CDR3 protein. The sample has around 780,000 distinct CDR3 sequences, under 30% seen once. Germline CDR1 SQVTM, CDR2 ANQGSEA. The V end was cut by 6 bases, the J end by 6 bases, with 20 bases between. CDR3 length equals 15 residues. This clonotype was picked up a small number of times. Antigen unknown. This same sample was also taken into another study, of T cells of mothers and their children.

The receptor was isolated from a boy aged 5-17 years in good health. V usage is TRBV29-1 and J usage is TRBJ2-2; D is unclear. Material for sequencing was blood. CDR3 nucleotide sequence: TGCAGCGTCTTACCCGTCGGGCAGGCCCCCGGGGAGCTGTTTTTT. Translated: CSVLPVGQAPGELFF.